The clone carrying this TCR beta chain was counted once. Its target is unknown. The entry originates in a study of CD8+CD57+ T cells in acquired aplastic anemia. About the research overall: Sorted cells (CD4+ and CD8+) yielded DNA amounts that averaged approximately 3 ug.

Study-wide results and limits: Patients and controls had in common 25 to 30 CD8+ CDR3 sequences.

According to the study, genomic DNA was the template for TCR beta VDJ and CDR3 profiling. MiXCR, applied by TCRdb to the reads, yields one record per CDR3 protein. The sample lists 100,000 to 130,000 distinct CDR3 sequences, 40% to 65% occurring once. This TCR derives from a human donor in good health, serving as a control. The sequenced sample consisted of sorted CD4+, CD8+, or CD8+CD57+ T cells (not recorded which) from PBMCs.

CDR3 residues: CSVAGQASLYGYTF. CDR3 sequence (DNA): TGCAGCGTTGCAGGACAGGCCTCTCTCTATGGCTACACCTTC. This chain connects TRBV29-1 to TRBJ1-2, with 7 bases matching TRBD1. Germline CDR1 SQVTM, CDR2 ANQGSEA. The CDR3 loop spans 14 amino acids. The trim removed 4 bases at V and 4 bases at J, leaving 9 bases unmatched.